Detailed here is one T cell receptor (beta chain). Its antigen remains unidentified. The data were obtained in a study of T cell responses to AZD1222 COVID-19 vaccine. Overall study findings and caveats: Baseline serology detected seropositivity in only six AZD1222 recipients. No day 14 peak samples; only post-peak repertoires were characterized. Close to half of all spike-specific TCRs reportedly target regions of the variants that are unmutated. Donors in the cohort were predominantly white British and more often female, and clonal diversity was possibly underestimated.

V dropped 5 bases and J dropped 9 bases, with 14 bases sitting between them. The CDR3 length is 13 residues. The V gene's germline CDR1 is SGHTA and CDR2 FQGNSA. Repertoires were generated with immunoSEQ multiplex PCR, while TCRdb's copy carries only in-frame clones and drops some. Here the sample spans fewer than 110,000 clones, about nine tenths being singletons. The chain combines TRBV7-2 with TRBJ2-1; D uncertain. The sequence was collected from an adult in good health. Material: peripheral blood, obtained on day 0 of AZD1222 vaccination. The CDR3 nucleotides are TGTGCCAGCAGCCCACGTCTGCCGGGTGAGCAGTTCTTC. It yields the protein CASSPRLPGEQFF.